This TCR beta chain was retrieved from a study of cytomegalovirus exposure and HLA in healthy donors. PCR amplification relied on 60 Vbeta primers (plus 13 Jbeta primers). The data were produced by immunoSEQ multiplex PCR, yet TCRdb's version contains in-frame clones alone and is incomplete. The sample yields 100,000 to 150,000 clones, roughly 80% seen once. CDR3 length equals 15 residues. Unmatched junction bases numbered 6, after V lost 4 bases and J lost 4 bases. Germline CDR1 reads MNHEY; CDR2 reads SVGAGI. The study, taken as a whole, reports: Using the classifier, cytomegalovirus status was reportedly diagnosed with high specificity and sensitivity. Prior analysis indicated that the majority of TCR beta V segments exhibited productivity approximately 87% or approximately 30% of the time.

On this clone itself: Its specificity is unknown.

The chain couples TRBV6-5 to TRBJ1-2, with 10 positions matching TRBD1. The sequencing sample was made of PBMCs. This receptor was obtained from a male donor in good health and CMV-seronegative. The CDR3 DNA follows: TGTGCCAGCAGTTCCCCGGGACAGGGGATCTATGGCTACACCTTC. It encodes CASSSPGQGIYGYTF.